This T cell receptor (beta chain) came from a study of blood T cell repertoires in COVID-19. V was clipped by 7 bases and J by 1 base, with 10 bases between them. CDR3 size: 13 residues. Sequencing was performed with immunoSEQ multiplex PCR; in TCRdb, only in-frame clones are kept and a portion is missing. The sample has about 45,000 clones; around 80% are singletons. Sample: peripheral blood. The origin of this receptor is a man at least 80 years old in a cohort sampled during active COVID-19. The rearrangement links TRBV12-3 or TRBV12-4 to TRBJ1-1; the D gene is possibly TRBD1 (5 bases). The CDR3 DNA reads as TGTGCCAGCAAACTACAGGCGAACACTGAAGCTTTCTTT. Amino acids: CASKLQANTEAFF.